These T cell receptor beta chains were read from a single sample in a study of T cell repertoires in cytomegalovirus infection. TCRdb reanalysed the reads using MiXCR and keeps one entry per CDR3 protein. Here the sample spans almost 500,000 distinct CDR3 sequences, 11% being singletons. The sample consisted of PBMCs. These receptors all stem from a human donor in good health (CMV status not recorded). Some clones in this sample may be carry-over from other donors' samples. CDR3s include the opening cysteine and the closing phenylalanine or tryptophan. The order of the fields is J gene, clone size, V gene, D gene, CDR3 DNA, CDR3 protein. The D gene is left open where the match is weak. Rows give clone size only sometimes, using once, few, many, or a class for an expanded clone.

>TRBJ1-6|few|TRBV3-1|.
TGTGCCAGCAGCCAAGGAGTTAATTCACCCCTCCACTTT
CASSQGVNSPLHF
>TRBJ2-1|many|TRBV7-6|TRBD1
TGTGCCAGCAGCTTACGGGGACAGGGGGCGGGGAGCTCCTACAATGAGCAGTTCTTC
CASSLRGQGAGSSYNEQFF
>TRBJ2-1|few|TRBV15|.
TGTGCCACCAGCAGTGCGGTGGCGGGCTCCTACAATGAGCAGTTCTTC
CATSSAVAGSYNEQFF
>TRBJ2-1|.|TRBV20-1|TRBD1
TGCAGTGCTAGAGATGGACAGGGGGCGCGTTACAATGAGCAGTTCTTC
CSARDGQGARYNEQFF
>TRBJ2-3|many|TRBV14|.
TGTGCCAGCAGCATTACCACAGATACGCAGTATTTT
CASSITTDTQYF
>TRBJ2-7|many|TRBV3-1|.
TGTGCCAGCAGCCGGAGCAGGGGCGAGCTAGGCGAGCAGTACTTC
CASSRSRGELGEQYF
>TRBJ2-6|many|TRBV12-5|TRBD1
TGTGCTAGTGGTCCTGGACAGGGTTTTGGGGCCAACGTCCTGACTTTC
CASGPGQGFGANVLTF
>TRBJ2-2|many|TRBV7-2|.
TGTGCCAGCAGCTTAGGACCTCCAGGCGACACCGGGGAGCTGTTTTTT
CASSLGPPGDTGELFF
>TRBJ1-6|many|TRBV19|.
TGTGCCAGTAGATCCCCCTCGGCTGGCCCTCGTAATTCACCCCTCCACTTT
CASRSPSAGPRNSPLHF
>TRBJ2-6|many|TRBV29-1|TRBD1
TGCAGCGTTGGACAGGGGGCTTCTGGGGCCAACGTCCTGACTTTC
CSVGQGASGANVLTF
>TRBJ1-2|.|TRBV5-1|TRBD1
TGCGCCAGCAGCTTTCAGGGGGCGATTGACTATGGCTACACCTTC
CASSFQGAIDYGYTF
>TRBJ1-4|many|TRBV28|.
TGTGCCAGCAGTCCCGGAACAGACAATAATGAAAAACTGTTTTTT
CASSPGTDNNEKLFF
>TRBJ1-4|few|TRBV24-1|TRBD1
TGTGCCACCAGTGATTCCCGACAGGGGGGATATGAAAAACTGTTTTTT
CATSDSRQGGYEKLFF
>TRBJ2-7|many|TRBV7-2|TRBD1
TGTGCCAGCAGCCTCATTGGGACAGGGTCCTACGAGCAGTACTTC
CASSLIGTGSYEQYF
>TRBJ2-5|few|TRBV7-9|.
TGTGCCAGCAGCCCTGCACTTGGGCCGGGACTGTTCCAAGAGACCCAGTACTTC
CASSPALGPGLFQETQYF